What follows are 25 T cell receptor beta chains derived from one specimen sequenced in a study of T cell clonality in common variable immunodeficiency. Some clones are missing from TCRdb's copy, which holds only in-frame ones; the method was immunoSEQ multiplex PCR. The profile covers tens of thousands of clones, none occurring a single time. Source material: peripheral blood mononuclear cells. Receptors were obtained from a person aged 18-70 years in good health.

This clone was counted at least ten times. The DNA ends 3 residues before the CDR3 does, and the rest of the CDR3 is filled in from the germline J gene. The chain links TRBV12-3 or TRBV12-4 to TRBJ2-1, with a tentative D call TRBD1 (5 bases). The CDR3 length is 13 residues. The ends were cut back, 4 bases at V and 6 bases at J, with 10 bases in the middle. The CDR3 region is CASSYQGSNEQFF. CDR3 DNA (partial): TGTGCCAGCAGTTATCAGGGTTCCAATGAG.

This clone occurred a few times. The read falls 3 residues short of the CDR3 end, and the missing part is taken from the germline J gene. This chain joins TRBV20-1 and TRBJ2-7; 8 bases match TRBD2. The V gene's germline CDR1 is DFQATT and CDR2 SNEGSKA (reference sequence). The CDR3 contains 14 residues. V shed 6 bases, J shed 5 bases, and the junction held 12 bases outside the gene matches. CDR3 DNA (partial): TGCAGTGCCCCAGCGGGGGCATTTCCGCACGAG. Translating it yields CSAPAGAFPHE. The whole CDR3 protein is CSAPAGAFPHEQYF.

This clone has a handful of counts. The read ends 3 residues before the CDR3 terminus; that terminus is restored from the germline J gene. V is TRBV5-1 and J is TRBJ2-3, with 10 bases fitting TRBD2. Germline V gene data show CDR1 as SGHRS and CDR2 as YFSETQ. CDR3 length: 16 amino acids. The junction had 7 bases not matched to a gene; V was cut back by 3 bases and J by 3 bases. CDR3 DNA (partial): TGCGCCAGCAGCTCAGGGACTAGCGATAGAACAGATACG. Amino acids: CASSSGTSDRTDT. The full CDR3 reads CASSSGTSDRTDTQYF. The full variable domain, in which reference TRBV5-1 and TRBJ2-3 provide the parts outside the CDR3, is KAGVTQTPRYLIKTRGQQVTLSCSPISGHRSVSWYQQTPGQGLQFLFEYFSETQRNKGNFPGRFSGRQFSNSRSEMNVSTLELGDSALYLCASSSGTSDRTDTQYFGPGTRLTVL.

This clone was recorded many times. The CDR3 goes on 3 residues after the read ends, and that part is filled in from the germline J gene. This sample includes further DNA sequences coding for the same CDR3. The V gene is TRBV6-2 or TRBV6-3, the J gene TRBJ1-3; possible D gene TRBD1, 5 bases. The CDR3 is 14 residues long. Germline CDR1 MNHEY, CDR2 SVGEGT. Trimming took 7 bases from V and 4 from J, leaving 14 bases between them. CDR3 DNA (partial): TGTGCCAGCAAATTCTCAGGGTCCGGAAACACC. It translates to CASKFSGSGNT. The CDR3 in full is CASKFSGSGNTIYF.

This clone was seen repeatedly, ten times or more. The read terminates 3 residues before the CDR3 end, so the remaining end is supplied by the germline J gene. Other DNA variants within this sample encode the same CDR3. The chain uses TRBV6-1 and TRBJ1-2, with 8 nucleotides matching TRBD1. This CDR3 spans 15 amino acids. V lost 3 bases, J lost 3 bases, and 6 bases stayed unmatched. The germline gives CDR1 MNHNS, CDR2 SASEGT. The covered CDR3 bases are TGTGCCAGCAGTGAGGCAGGGGGCTACGACTATGGC. Translation gives CASSEAGGYDYG. The CDR3 as a whole reads CASSEAGGYDYGYTF.

This clone occurred a few times. Coverage ceases 3 residues before the CDR3 finishes, and the germline J gene fills in the end. The V and J genes are TRBV7-8 and TRBJ1-6; D unclear. V lost 10 bases and J lost 0, with 16 bases in between. This CDR3 region has 16 residues. From germline, CDR1 is SGHVS and CDR2 FQNEAQ. The CDR3 sequence is CAILPAESSYNSPLHF. The part of the CDR3 DNA that was read is TGTGCCATCCTACCCGCGGAAAGCTCCTATAATTCACCC.

This clone was seen repeatedly, ten times or more. The read terminates 3 residues ahead of where the CDR3 ends, so the germline J gene completes it. The V gene is TRBV29-1, the J gene TRBJ2-1; TRBD2 aligns across 12 bases. The germline CDR1 and CDR2 sequences are SQVTM and ANQGSEA. With V trimmed by 6 bases and J by 4 bases, 4 bases remained unmatched. This CDR3 contains 14 residues. The part of the CDR3 DNA that was read is TGCAGCGTGGTTGGACTAGCGGGGTACAATGAG. It encodes CSVVGLAGYNE. The full CDR3 protein is CSVVGLAGYNEQFF.

Many counts were recorded for this clone. The read ends 3 residues before the CDR3 terminus; that terminus is restored from the germline J gene. The chain recombines TRBV2 with TRBJ1-2, with D possibly being TRBD1 (5 bases). Between the trimmed V and J ends, which lost 7 bases and 4 bases, there was a span of 10 bases. The length of the CDR3 is 12 residues. Germline CDR1 SNHLY, CDR2 FYNNEI. CDR3 protein: CASKTGGYGYTF. CDR3 DNA (partial): TGTGCCAGCAAGACGGGGGGCTATGGC. Looking up the rest from reference TRBV2 and TRBJ1-2 gives the full variable domain: EPEVTQTPSHQVTQMGQEVILRCVPISNHLYFYWYRQILGQKVEFLVSFYNNEISEKSEIFDDQFSVERPDGSNFTLKIRSTKLEDSAMYFCASKTGGYGYTFGSGTRLTVV.

In this sample, this clone turned up many times. The sequenced fragment ends 3 residues before the CDR3 boundary, so the rest is inferred from the germline J gene. The rearrangement links TRBV20-1 to TRBJ1-4; 9 nucleotides align to TRBD1. V lost 5 bases and J lost 8; bases outside the gene matches: 3. The CDR3 is 12 amino acids. Per germline, CDR1 DFQATT and CDR2 SNEGSKA (reference sequence). Here the CDR3 reads CSAGTGSEKLFF. The CDR3 bases that were read are TGCAGTGCTGGGACAGGGAGCGAAAAA.

Remarks on this clone: With the read ending 3 residues before the CDR3 end, the germline J gene is used to fill in that end. This chain uses TRBV20-1 with TRBJ2-1; possible D gene TRBD2, 6 bases. Germline CDR1 reads DFQATT; CDR2 reads SNEGSKA (reference sequence). This CDR3 has 16 amino acids. The ends were cut back, 7 bases at V and 2 bases at J, with 21 bases in the middle. The sequenced CDR3 bases are TGCAGTGTCCCGACCGCCAGCGGGCGTACCTACAATGAG. It is translated as CSVPTASGRTYNE. Given in full, the CDR3 is CSVPTASGRTYNEQFF.

In its sample, this clone was seen many times. The observed sequence ends 3 residues before the CDR3 terminus, with the missing tail filled in from the germline J gene. The chain employs TRBV20-1 and TRBJ1-2; D unresolved. The V end lost 0 bases, the J end lost 5 bases, and 16 bases lay between the germline ends. CDR1 and CDR2 (germline): DFQATT, SNEGSKA (reference sequence). This CDR3 has 15 amino acids. The CDR3: CSARDSGWPAYGYTF. The CDR3 DNA, read in part, is TGCAGTGCTAGAGATAGCGGGTGGCCAGCATATGGC.

This clone was recorded at least ten times. The read ends 3 residues before the CDR3 terminus; that terminus is restored from the germline J gene. V gene TRBV20-1 combines with J gene TRBJ1-2; possible D gene TRBD1, 5 bases. Trimming shortened V by 6 bases and J by 0 bases, and 11 bases separated the two germline ends. Germline-derived CDR1 and CDR2 are DFQATT and SNEGSKA (reference sequence). CDR3 size: 13 residues. CDR3 DNA, as far as it was read: TGCAGTGCCCTCCAGACAGCTAACTATGGC. It specifies CSALQTANYG. The entire CDR3 reads CSALQTANYGYTF.

This clone was picked up a small number of times. The read halts 3 residues ahead of the CDR3 end, with the missing end drawn from the germline J gene. This sequence joins TRBV20-1 and TRBJ2-1; TRBD2 matches 9 bases. Trimming at V came to 0 bases and at J to 8 bases, leaving 5 bases not matched to a gene. Germline assignment: CDR1 DFQATT and CDR2 SNEGSKA (reference sequence). This CDR3 has 14 residues. CDR3 in amino acids: CSAREAGGWDEQFF. CDR3 DNA, as far as it was read: TGCAGTGCTAGAGAGGCGGGGGGGTGGGATGAG.

At least ten counts were recorded for this clone. The read ends 3 residues before the CDR3 terminus; that terminus is restored from the germline J gene. The chain joins TRBV7-3 to TRBJ2-1; 7 bases agree with TRBD1. The germline V gene encodes CDR1 SGHTA and CDR2 FQGTGA. This CDR3 spans 15 amino acids. V trimming: 1 base; J trimming: 7 bases; junction bases outside the gene matches: 7. Here the CDR3 reads CASSLMSGGGNEQFF. CDR3 DNA, as far as it was read: TGTGCCAGCAGCTTAATGTCAGGGGGTGGGAATGAG.

This clone has only a few counts. The read ends 3 residues before the CDR3 terminus; that terminus is restored from the germline J gene. V usage is TRBV20-1 and J usage is TRBJ2-1, with 10 bases that match TRBD2. The germline gives CDR1 DFQATT, CDR2 SNEGSKA (reference sequence). The CDR3 is 15 residues long. The trim removed 7 bases at V and 8 bases at J, leaving 14 bases unmatched. CDR3 in amino acids: CSGRGQRGGPDEQFF. The DNA read from the CDR3 is TGCAGTGGAAGGGGTCAGCGGGGGGGCCCGGATGAG.

This clone was counted between two and nine times. The read stops 3 residues short of the end of the CDR3; the missing end is completed from the germline J gene. This sequence joins TRBV7-6 and TRBJ1-6; D is unclear. The CDR3 contains 15 residues. CDR1 and CDR2 (germline): SGHVS, FNYEAQ. The V end was cut by 2 bases, the J end by 7 bases, with 12 bases between. The CDR3 loop is CASSLQAGSNSPLHF. The CDR3 bases that were read are TGTGCCAGCAGCTTACAAGCAGGATCCAATTCACCC.

In this sample, this clone is medium-sized (0.01 to 0.1%). The CDR3 extends 3 residues past the end of the read, so its final part is completed from the germline J gene. V and J are TRBV5-1 and TRBJ1-2, with D maybe TRBD1 (5 bases). The CDR3 is 13 amino acids. The V end lost 4 bases, the J end lost 3 bases, and 10 bases lay between the germline ends. Germline V gene sequence: CDR1 SGHRS, CDR2 YFSETQ. This CDR3 is CASSSGTHYGYTF. The covered CDR3 bases are TGCGCCAGCAGCAGCGGGACCCACTATGGC.

This clone came up many times. The read halts 3 residues ahead of the CDR3 end, with the missing end drawn from the germline J gene. The chain recombines TRBV10-3 with TRBJ2-7, with 8 bases lining up with TRBD1. The CDR3 totals 12 residues. Per the germline V gene, CDR1 is ENHRY and CDR2 is SYGVKD. V shed 10 bases and J 3 bases; nucleotides not matched to a gene: 5. The CDR3 sequence: CASYGQGYEQYF. CDR3 DNA, as far as it was read: TGTGCCAGTTACGGACAGGGCTACGAG.

This clone was detected many times. The read ends 3 residues before the CDR3 terminus; that terminus is restored from the germline J gene. The chain carries TRBV29-1 and TRBJ1-1; D is perhaps TRBD1 (6 bases). The V gene lost 7 bases and the J gene lost 4 bases, with 13 bases spanning the gap. The CDR3 contains 12 residues. Germline V gene sequence: CDR1 SQVTM, CDR2 ANQGSEA. The CDR3 spells CSADRGGTEAFF. CDR3 bases read: TGCAGCGCGGACAGAGGGGGCACTGAA.

This clone was found a few times. The read gets to within 3 residues of the CDR3 end, and the germline J gene fills in the rest. The chain employs TRBV20-1 and TRBJ2-5; 12 bases map to TRBD1. CDR3 length: 15 residues. The junction had 5 bases not matched to a gene; V was cut back by 1 base and J by 5 bases. The germline V gene has CDR1 DFQATT and CDR2 SNEGSKA (reference sequence). The CDR3 spells CSARGGQGAGETQYF. CDR3 bases read: TGCAGTGCTAGAGGGGGACAGGGGGCAGGGGAGACC.

This clone was counted many times. The CDR3 goes on 3 residues after the read ends, and that part is filled in from the germline J gene. The genes are TRBV27 and TRBJ2-4; 10 bases line up with TRBD2. Per the germline V gene, CDR1 is MNHEY and CDR2 is SMNVEV (reference sequence). CDR3 length equals 13 residues. The chain's CDR3 is CGSGGASKNIQYF. Incomplete CDR3 DNA: TGTGGGAGCGGGGGGGCCTCCAAAAACATT.

Turning to this clone: The read halts 3 residues ahead of the CDR3 end, with the missing end drawn from the germline J gene. The chain uses TRBV19 and TRBJ1-5, with 7 bases aligning to TRBD1. Germline assignment: CDR1 LNHDA and CDR2 SQIVND (reference sequence). This CDR3 region has 13 residues. V lost 10 bases to trimming and J lost 3 bases; unmatched junction nucleotides: 6. The part of the CDR3 DNA that was read is TGTGCCATCGCAGGGGGAAACAATCAGCCC. Protein: CAIAGGNNQP. The complete CDR3 sequence is CAIAGGNNQPQHF.

This clone was recorded many times. The read is 3 residues too short to cover the CDR3 end, so that end is filled in from the germline J gene. The genes are TRBV30 and TRBJ1-2; 9 positions agree with TRBD1. Germline V CDR1 and CDR2: GTSNPN, SVGIG (reference sequence). The length of the CDR3 is 16 residues. The junction had 11 bases not matched to a gene; V was cut back by 4 bases and J by 2 bases. CDR3 DNA, as far as it was read: TGTGCCTGGAACCAGCCCGACAGGGGGAGAAACTATGGC. It translates to CAWNQPDRGRNYG. The entire CDR3 is CAWNQPDRGRNYGYTF.

Points on this clone: Read coverage stops 3 residues before the CDR3 terminus; the germline J gene supplies the remainder. The rearrangement links TRBV5-1 to TRBJ2-3; D possibly corresponds to TRBD2 (5 bases). Looked up from germline, CDR1 is SGHRS and CDR2 is YFSETQ. The CDR3 has 12 amino acids. CDR3 protein: CASRASMETQYF. The sequenced part of the CDR3 DNA is TGCGCCAGCAGGGCTAGCATGGAGACG.

This clone was counted ten times or more. Read sequence stops 3 residues before the CDR3 end, and the germline J gene provides the missing end. The J gene is TRBJ1-6, the V gene TRBV20-1; the D gene is possibly TRBD1 (6 bases). This CDR3 has 15 residues. V was trimmed by 3 bases and J by 7 bases, leaving 16 bases between them. CDR1 DFQATT and CDR2 SNEGSKA come from the germline V gene (reference sequence). The CDR3 DNA, read in part, is TGCAGTGCTAGCCCCACAGGGCGGTTGAATTCACCC. Amino acids: CSASPTGRLNSP. In full, the CDR3 is CSASPTGRLNSPLHF.